The 20 T cell receptor beta chains below were found in one sample sequenced in a study of blood T cell repertoires in COVID-19. Profiling relied on immunoSEQ multiplex PCR, and the TCRdb table lists in-frame clones only, not all of them. The sample lists around 80,000 clones; about 81% were seen once. The material sequenced was peripheral blood. The receptors derive from a human donor in a cohort sampled during active COVID-19.

The rearrangement links TRBV2 to TRBJ2-5; 7 positions agree with TRBD2. The germline V gene has CDR1 SNHLY and CDR2 FYNNEI. CDR3 length equals 14 residues. Losses at the gene ends were 8 bases for V and 2 bases for J; bases not matched to a gene: 8. The CDR3 spells CASSYTSDQETQYF. CDR3 nucleotide sequence: TGTGCCAGCTCATATACTAGCGATCAAGAGACCCAGTACTTC.

The chain is built from TRBV28 and TRBJ1-2; 7 bases agree with TRBD1. Germline V lookup: CDR1 MDHEN, CDR2 SYDVKM. Unmatched junction bases numbered 12, after V lost 4 bases and J lost 4 bases. The CDR3 runs to 16 residues. The CDR3 protein is CASSWVFGTVFYGYTF. The DNA of the CDR3 is TGTGCCAGCAGTTGGGTATTTGGGACAGTCTTCTATGGCTACACCTTC.

The genes are TRBV24-1 and TRBJ1-1; D is unresolved. CDR1 is KGHDR and CDR2 is SFDVKD in the germline V gene. The V end lost 9 bases, the J end lost 2 bases, and 12 bases lay between the germline ends. CDR3 length: 13 residues. CDR3 amino acids: CATGSGSNTEAFF. The CDR3 nucleotides are TGTGCCACCGGGAGCGGATCAAACACTGAAGCTTTCTTT.

This clone occurred once. V and J are TRBV5-1 and TRBJ1-1, with 9 nucleotides matching TRBD1. Germline lookup yields CDR1 SGHRS and CDR2 YFSETQ. This CDR3 is built from 16 residues. With 3 bases clipped from V and 1 base from J, the junction kept 7 bases outside the gene matches. The CDR3 protein is CASSWTGVVKNTEAFF. In DNA, the CDR3 is TGCGCCAGCAGCTGGACAGGGGTGGTTAAGAACACTGAAGCTTTCTTT.

V gene TRBV10-1 combines with J gene TRBJ2-7, with 9 bases aligning to TRBD1. This CDR3 has 16 residues. The V and J ends lost 8 bases and 1 base, in that order; junction bases with no gene match: 12. Germline values: CDR1 WNHNN, CDR2 SYGVQD (reference sequence). DNA of the CDR3: TGCGCCAGCTTCGAAGCCCGGGACAGGGAATCCTACGAGCAGTACTTC. Its protein product is CASFEARDRESYEQYF.

This clone was found a few times. The V gene is TRBV5-1, the J gene TRBJ1-6, with D possibly TRBD1 on 6 matching bases. The CDR3 extends over 13 amino acids. The V end was cut by 1 base, the J end by 10 bases, with 9 bases between. Looked up from germline, CDR1 is SGHRS and CDR2 is YFSETQ. This chain's CDR3 is CASSLFRGSPLHF. CDR3 coding DNA: TGCGCCAGCAGCTTGTTCAGGGGATCACCCCTCCACTTT.

This clone has only one observation. The chain employs TRBV7-2 and TRBJ1-2; D possibly corresponds to TRBD1 (6 bases). Trimming took off 1 base at V and 8 bases at J, with 23 bases between the two ends. CDR3 size: 17 residues. Germline CDR1 is SGHTA and CDR2 is FQGNSA. The CDR3 sequence: CASSLGRTVVETEGYTF. The CDR3 nucleotides read TGTGCCAGCAGCTTAGGTCGGACAGTCGTGGAAACGGAAGGCTACACCTTC.

This rearrangement joins TRBV5-5 to TRBJ2-3, with 15 bases identical to TRBD2. The CDR3 extends over 17 amino acids. J lost 4 bases, V lost 4 bases, and 7 bases had no gene match. Germline-derived CDR1 and CDR2 are SGHKS and YYEKEE (reference sequence). CDR3 sequence (DNA): TGTGCCAGCAGCCCCTTAAGGACTAGCGGGGGGGCAGATACGCAGTATTTT. It encodes CASSPLRTSGGADTQYF. Looking up the rest from reference TRBV5-5 and TRBJ2-3 gives the full variable domain: DAGVTQSPTHLIKTRGQQVTLRCSPISGHKSVSWYQQVLGQGPQFIFQYYEKEERGRGNFPDRFSARQFPNYSSELNVNALLLGDSALYLCASSPLRTSGGADTQYFGPGTRLTVL.

V and J are TRBV5-1 and TRBJ2-3, with 11 nucleotides matching TRBD1. This CDR3 is 16 amino acids long. Trimming at V came to 4 bases and at J to 3 bases, leaving 7 bases not matched to a gene. The germline gives CDR1 SGHRS, CDR2 YFSETQ. CDR3 nucleotides: TGCGCCAGCAGCAGGGAAGGACAGGGGGCTACAGATACGCAGTATTTT. This gives the protein CASSREGQGATDTQYF. The entire variable domain, with the rest obtained from reference TRBV5-1 and TRBJ2-3, is as follows: KAGVTQTPRYLIKTRGQQVTLSCSPISGHRSVSWYQQTPGQGLQFLFEYFSETQRNKGNFPGRFSGRQFSNSRSEMNVSTLELGDSALYLCASSREGQGATDTQYFGPGTRLTVL.

This sequence joins TRBV18 and TRBJ1-1; 8 bases line up with TRBD1. CDR1 is KGHSH and CDR2 is LQKENI in the germline V gene. The V gene end was trimmed by 4 bases and the J gene end by 2 bases; junction bases not matched to a gene: 6. This CDR3 has 15 residues. CDR3 sequence: CASSRDRSFNTEAFF. Here the CDR3 DNA reads TGTGCCAGCTCACGGGACAGGTCATTCAACACTGAAGCTTTCTTT. The full variable domain, with the rest looked up from reference TRBV18 and TRBJ1-1, is NAGVMQNPRHLVRRRGQEARLRCSPMKGHSHVYWYRQLPEEGLKFMVYLQKENIIDESGMPKERFSAEFPKEGPSILRIQQVVRGDSAAYFCASSRDRSFNTEAFFGQGTRLTVV.

J is TRBJ1-6 and V is TRBV5-4; D gene ambiguous. V lost 1 base to trimming and J lost 0 bases, with 5 bases between them. Germline V gives CDR1 SGHNT, CDR2 YYREEE (reference sequence). This CDR3 is 15 amino acids long. The CDR3 loop is CASSLRSSYNSPLHF. As DNA, the CDR3 is TGTGCCAGCAGCTTGAGGAGCTCCTATAATTCACCCCTCCACTTT.

The J gene is TRBJ1-1, the V gene TRBV19; D gene ambiguous. The germline V gene encodes CDR1 LNHDA and CDR2 SQIVND (reference sequence). Between the trimmed V and J ends, which lost 8 bases and 5 bases, there was a span of 12 bases. This CDR3 comprises 12 residues. As DNA, the CDR3 is TGTGCCAGTTCTGCGGGTCGGACTGAAGCTTTCTTT. Its protein product is CASSAGRTEAFF.

The chain joins TRBV7-2 to TRBJ1-2; a possible D gene is TRBD1 (5 bases). The CDR3 covers 14 residues. Germline V lookup: CDR1 SGHTA, CDR2 FQGNSA. V was cut by 1 base and J by 8 bases, with 14 bases left in between. The CDR3 DNA sequence: TGTGCCAGCAGCTTAGACAAGGCAGGGTCCGGCTACACCTTC. This gives the protein CASSLDKAGSGYTF.

The chain recombines TRBV2 with TRBJ2-1; 9 bases fit TRBD1. Losses at the gene ends were 5 bases for V and 5 bases for J; bases not matched to a gene: 7. CDR3 length equals 15 residues. Germline CDR1 SNHLY, CDR2 FYNNEI. The DNA for the CDR3 is TGTGCCAGCAGTCACCCGGGACAGGGCGACAATGAGCAGTTCTTC. This codes for CASSHPGQGDNEQFF.

The rearrangement links TRBV3-1 (or the pseudogene TRBV3-2) to TRBJ1-2; weak D call: TRBD1 (6 bases). CDR3 length: 16 residues. V was cut by 3 bases and J by 4 bases, with 18 bases left in between. Germline values: CDR1 LGHDT, CDR2 YNNKEL (reference sequence). The CDR3 region has the DNA TGTGCCAGCAGCCACAGGGGAGCCCTTCCAGGCTATGGCTACACCTTC. As protein: CASSHRGALPGYGYTF.

The chain joins TRBV4-1 to TRBJ2-2; no reliable D call. Germline-derived CDR1 and CDR2 are MGHRA and YSYEKL. The ends were cut back, 4 bases at V and 0 bases at J, with 12 bases in the middle. CDR3 length: 16 amino acids. CDR3 nucleotides: TGCGCCAGCAGCCCTTTCTTGGCCGCGAACACCGGGGAGCTGTTTTTT. Its translation: CASSPFLAANTGELFF.

V usage is TRBV6-5 and J usage is TRBJ2-7; 10 nucleotides match TRBD1. Per the germline V gene, CDR1 is MNHEY and CDR2 is SVGAGI. This CDR3 has 14 amino acids. The junction had 6 bases not matched to a gene; V was cut back by 6 bases and J by 4 bases. CDR3 in amino acids: CASRDRGRLYEQYF. CDR3 coding DNA: TGTGCCAGCAGGGACAGGGGGAGGCTTTACGAGCAGTACTTC.

The chain couples TRBV19 to TRBJ1-2; 8 bases align to TRBD1. CDR1 is LNHDA, CDR2 SQIVND, per germline (reference sequence). CDR3 size: 13 residues. Losses at the gene ends were 6 bases for V and 3 bases for J; bases not matched to a gene: 3. The CDR3 region is CASRMTGDYGYTF. The CDR3 DNA sequence: TGTGCCAGTAGAATGACAGGGGACTATGGCTACACCTTC.

The V gene is TRBV11-2, the J gene TRBJ1-1; TRBD1 matches 7 bases. The V and J ends lost 5 bases and 7 bases, in that order; junction bases with no gene match: 7. The CDR3 extends over 13 amino acids. The germline V gene encodes CDR1 SGHAT and CDR2 FQNNGV. DNA of the CDR3: TGTGCCAGCAGCCATGAGGGGGCGGGTGAAGCTTTCTTT. This codes for CASSHEGAGEAFF.

The chain couples TRBV9 to TRBJ2-2; D gene unclear. CDR1 and CDR2 (germline): SGDLS, YYNGEE. This CDR3 comprises 14 residues. V shed 0 bases and J shed 1 base, with 4 bases lying between them. CDR3 in amino acids: CASSVVWNTGELFF. In nucleotides, the CDR3 is TGTGCCAGCAGCGTAGTCTGGAACACCGGGGAGCTGTTTTTT. The full variable domain, in which reference TRBV9 and TRBJ2-2 provide the parts outside the CDR3, is DSGVTQTPKHLITATGQRVTLRCSPRSGDLSVYWYQQSLDQGLQFLIQYYNGEERAKGNILERFSAQQFPDLHSELNLSSLELGDSALYFCASSVVWNTGELFFGEGSRLTVL.